This TCR beta chain was captured by sequencing in a study of PD-1 blockade in mismatch repair-deficient tumors. Repertoires were generated with immunoSEQ multiplex PCR, while TCRdb's copy carries only in-frame clones and drops some. This sample has approximately 50,000 clones, with roughly 80% found just once. As for this clone: The target antigen is unknown.

Study results and caveats: Tumor-resident clones, often absent from pretreatment blood, expanded after pembrolizumab and then contracted.

This CDR3 contains 14 residues. Trimming stripped 1 base from V and 5 bases from J, with 11 bases between. Germline CDR1 is MDHEN and CDR2 is SYDVKM. This receptor was identified in an adult with mismatch repair-deficient cancer. V usage is TRBV28 and J usage is TRBJ1-2; no definite D call. The sample consisted of peripheral blood, taken 4 weeks after starting pembrolizumab. The CDR3 region is CASSLLGFRYGYTF. In nucleotides, the CDR3 is TGTGCCAGCAGTTTATTGGGTTTTAGATATGGCTACACCTTC.